This T cell receptor (beta chain) was observed in a study of CD8+ T cells in alopecia areata (dated 2018 in TCRdb). Concerning the study at large: High-throughput TCRbeta sequencing was used to examine T cell clonal expansion in alopecia areata in both the C3H/HeJ mouse model and human patients. Scalp clonality was compared across normal scalp (n=4), patchy alopecia areata scalp (n=8), and alopecia totalis/universalis scalp (n=8). immunoSEQ multiplex PCR using 35 Vbeta forward primers and 13 Jbeta reverse primers was used to amplify TCRbeta CDR3 regions. RNA was obtained with the PAXgene miRNA kit for fixed scalp, the miRNeasy kit for PBMCs, and the RNeasy kit for mouse skin. Scalp tissue and sorted CD4+ and CD8+ peripheral blood T cells from patchy and totalis/universalis alopecia areata patients and from healthy controls were covered by human TCRbeta sequencing.

The receptor library was made with the immunoSEQ multiplex PCR assay. For TCR sequencing, RNA was extracted from every sample and reverse transcribed into cDNA to serve as template. SuperScript III was used for first-strand cDNA synthesis, primed with a 2:1 mix of oligo-dT and random hexamers. A synthetic immune receptor repertoire was used to gauge amplification bias, and whatever bias remained was removed computationally. The study's processing was this. Raw reads were preprocessed to remove errors, and CDR3 was defined according to IMGT conventions as the region from the conserved cysteine to phenylalanine. To get clonality, Shannon entropy was normalized by log2 of the number of productive unique TCRs and the result was subtracted from 1. CD4 or CD8 identity of scalp clones was inferred by cross-referencing scalp TCRbeta sequences with sorted blood CD4 and CD8 repertoires. This is the immuneACCESS table as TCRdb keeps it, with only in-frame sequences that have V and J called. A part of the clones is gone; compared with another copy, unresolved V genes explain less than half, and the rest is unexplained. D and trimming were read from the DNA, whereas the V and J calls and clone size are those reported in that table. Recorded for this sample are approximately 82,000 clones; about 53% of them occurred a single time. The top ten clones comprise 5.5% to 6% of the sample.

The germline V gene specifies SQVTM as CDR1 and ANQGSEA as CDR2. Trimming takes 6 bases off V and 1 base off J; junction bases not matched to a gene: 3. The CDR3 holds 14 amino acids from the cysteine to the phenylalanine. Only CDR3 DNA remains: 42 bases, in frame from the first base. Study-wide findings and limitations: Shared TCR sequences between patients were less evident than in mice, which may be partly attributable to HLA diversity in the patient population. Compared with normal scalp, lesional scalp, particularly in alopecia totalis/universalis, had higher clonality and more expanded CD8+ clones, which suggests antigenic drive. Unlike mouse skin, where gammadelta T cells dominate, normal human skin contains resident alphabeta T cells that get sequenced too, which complicates analysis of the scalp TCR repertoire.

This clone was seen only a few times. The target of this receptor is not known. The sample holds no much larger clone one base away, and base qualities are not on file. Lesional scalp punch biopsies and peripheral blood were obtained from alopecia areata patients. After PBMCs were isolated by density centrifugation and stained for CD3, CD4 and CD8, a FACSAria was used to sort CD4+ and CD8+ T cells. Alopecia areata patients who were not treated were recruited through a multicenter biomarker study. For about 5 biomarker-study patients, blood CD8+ T cells were further sorted into NKG2D-low and NKG2D-high fractions.

This receptor was taken from a human donor with alopecia areata. In this chain, TRBV29-1 is recombined with TRBJ2-6, and 7 junction bases match TRBD1. The sequenced material came from NKG2D-high CD8+ T cells sorted from blood. The cell subset or site label corresponds to: sorted CD8+ NKG2D-high blood T cells. The sequenced DNA is TGCAGCGTCCGACAGGGTTCTGGGGCCAACGTCCTGACTTTC. It translates as CSVRQGSGANVLTF.